This TCR beta chain was documented in a study of radiation and T cells in renal cell carcinoma. Study conclusions and caveats: From baseline, blood top tumor clonotypes peaked at 2 weeks post-radiation.

The CDR3 is 15 amino acids. The ends lost 5 bases at V and 8 bases at J; junction bases unmatched: 12. Per germline, CDR1 SGHAT and CDR2 FQNNGV. Indicated time point: blood 2 weeks post-SBRT. Noted treatment: 15 Gy SBRT to primary tumor, nephrectomy 4 weeks later. Remarks on this clone: Its matching antigen is unknown.

Repertoires were generated with immunoSEQ multiplex PCR, while TCRdb's copy carries only in-frame clones and drops some. This sample yields some 26,000 clones, of which roughly 80% are seen a single time; roughly a third belongs to the top ten. Sequenced here: blood, sampled from a patient whose treatment included radiotherapy and nephrectomy. The TCR sequence derives from a man aged 60-69 years with renal cell carcinoma. The chain combines TRBV11-2 with TRBJ2-3; TRBD2 matches at 8 bases. In DNA, the CDR3 is TGTGCCAGCAGCGATCCGGGAGGGGCGGCAGGTACGCAGTATTTT. Amino acid sequence: CASSDPGGAAGTQYF.